A single sample gave rise to the 25 T cell receptor beta chains below, sequenced in a study of T-cell reconstitution after alpha-beta-depleted transplantation in children. Unique molecular identifiers were used to barcode this TCRbeta library. TCRdb re-derived calls from the PCR reads in MiXCR, one entry per CDR3 protein. In the table there are 200,000 to 250,000 distinct CDR3 sequences, roughly a tenth of which are singletons. Sequencing used PBMCs, obtained before TCRalphabeta/CD19-depleted stem cell transplant. The receptors come from a child under two years old with acute myeloid leukemia, due to receive a stem cell transplant.

A word on this clonotype: A single base separates this from a much larger clone, so it may be a read error. The V and J genes are TRBV2 and TRBJ2-7; no clear D. The CDR3 runs 13 residues. CDR1 and CDR2 from the germline V gene are SNHLY and FYNNEI. CDR3 nucleotide sequence: TGTGCCAGCAGTGAAACCGGATACTACGAGCAGTGCTTC. Translation gives CASSETGYYEQCF.

The chain joins TRBV3-1 to TRBJ1-5; D unresolved. Germline CDR1 and CDR2: LGHDT and YNNKEL (reference sequence). V dropped 0 bases and J dropped 10 bases, with 16 bases sitting between them. The CDR3 length is 15 residues. CDR3 DNA: TGTGCCAGCAGCCAAGATCATGAATCCTCCAGCCCCCAGCATTTT. The encoded protein is CASSQDHESSSPQHF.

This clonotype has only a few counts. The chain recombines TRBV20-1 with TRBJ2-3; 7 nucleotides align to TRBD2. V dropped 1 base and J dropped 4; count of bases not matched to a gene: 2. This CDR3 spans 13 amino acids. Looked up from germline, CDR1 is DFQATT and CDR2 is SNEGSKA (reference sequence). CDR3 in DNA: TGCAGTGCTAGAGGACTAGCCCCAGATACGCAGTATTTT. This translates into CSARGLAPDTQYF.

This clonotype appeared many times. The CDR3 nucleotides are TGTGCCAGCAGTCTTGCGGGGGTTAGTCAGCCCCAGCATTTT. It translates to CASSLAGVSQPQHF. The chain has TRBV6-1 and TRBJ1-5; TRBD1 is a possible D gene (5 bases). Trimming cost V 5 bases and J 6 bases, with 14 bases left between them. CDR1 and CDR2 (germline): MNHNS, SASEGT. This CDR3 contains 14 residues.

This clonotype was counted many times. The chain links TRBV5-8 to TRBJ2-3, with a possible D match to TRBD1 (5 bases). Germline V CDR1 and CDR2: SGHTS, YDEGEE. The CDR3 loop spans 15 amino acids. V lost 0 bases and J lost 6, with 14 bases in between. The CDR3 DNA reads as TGTGCCAGCAGCTTGGACAGGAGCCTTTCGGATACGCAGTATTTT. Its translation: CASSLDRSLSDTQYF.

The chain couples TRBV3-1 to TRBJ2-7, with a possible D match to TRBD2 (5 bases). The CDR3 consists of 16 residues. V dropped 0 bases and J dropped 3 bases, with 15 bases sitting between them. Germline assignment: CDR1 LGHDT and CDR2 YNNKEL (reference sequence). The CDR3 DNA reads as TGTGCCAGCAGCCAAGATCTCTTCACGGAGGTCTACGAGCAGTACTTC. This sequence encodes CASSQDLFTEVYEQYF.

The chain employs TRBV23-1 and TRBJ2-7; D may be TRBD1 (5 bases). TRBV23-1 carries the ORF label, with uncertain function. The CDR3 runs to 14 residues. Trimming removed 8 bases at V and 4 bases at J, with 18 bases between. CDR3 sequence reads: CASPHKGHFYEQYF. CDR3 bases: TGCGCCAGCCCACATAAAGGACACTTTTACGAGCAGTACTTC.

This clonotype was recorded many times. The rearrangement joins TRBV28 to TRBJ1-2; D unresolved. The CDR3 has 15 amino acids. The V and J ends lost 6 bases and 12 bases respectively, with 26 bases between them. The germline gives CDR1 MDHEN, CDR2 SYDVKM. The CDR3: CASSPGIRARRFDTF. In DNA form, the CDR3 reads TGTGCCAGCAGCCCCGGGATCCGGGCCCGTAGGTTTGACACCTTC.

This clonotype was seen ten or more times. The chain combines TRBV3-1 with TRBJ1-1, with TRBD1 identical over 8 bases. Looked up from germline, CDR1 is LGHDT and CDR2 is YNNKEL (reference sequence). Unmatched junction bases numbered 2, after V lost 2 bases and J lost 3 bases. This CDR3 comprises 14 residues. The CDR3 DNA reads TGTGCCAGCAGCCAACAGGGGGCGGACACTGAAGCTTTCTTT. Translating it yields CASSQQGADTEAFF.

CDR3 loop: CASSFYPGEQYF. CDR3 sequence (DNA): TGTGCCAGCAGTTTTTATCCGGGCGAGCAGTACTTC. This chain connects TRBV27 to TRBJ2-7; D is uncertain. Germline CDR1 MNHEY, CDR2 SMNVEV (reference sequence). Trimming took 3 bases from V and 6 from J, leaving 9 bases between them. The CDR3 covers 12 residues.

This clonotype occurred many times. The rearrangement joins TRBV5-1 to TRBJ2-5; D might be TRBD2 (6 bases). CDR3 length: 14 amino acids. V was trimmed by 3 bases and J by 3 bases, leaving 12 bases between them. Per germline, CDR1 SGHRS and CDR2 YFSETQ. CDR3: CASSSPGLKETQYF. The DNA of the CDR3 is TGCGCCAGCAGCTCTCCGGGACTTAAAGAGACCCAGTACTTC.

This clonotype came up a few times. V is TRBV7-3 and J is TRBJ1-1, with D maybe TRBD1 (6 bases). V was clipped by 8 bases and J by 7 bases, with 14 bases between them. Per germline, CDR1 SGHTA and CDR2 FQGTGA. This CDR3 is 12 amino acids long. The CDR3 region is CASSRGRGEAFF. DNA for the CDR3: TGTGCCAGCTCCCGGGGCAGGGGTGAAGCTTTCTTT.

This clonotype was counted ten times or more. The chain joins TRBV7-9 to TRBJ2-5; 8 bases are a match to TRBD2. CDR3 length equals 14 residues. CDR1 is SEHNR, CDR2 FQNEAQ, per germline (reference sequence). V lost 5 bases to trimming and J lost 6 bases; unmatched junction nucleotides: 8. The DNA of the CDR3 is TGTGCCAGCAGCACCGGGGGGGCCGTGAAGACCCAGTACTTC. It translates to CASSTGGAVKTQYF.

This clonotype has ten or more counts. The J gene is TRBJ2-7, the V gene TRBV6-1; D may match TRBD1 or TRBD2 (6 bases each). CDR1 is MNHNS, CDR2 SASEGT, per germline. Trimming stripped 0 bases from V and 3 bases from J, with 12 bases between. The CDR3 totals 15 residues. This CDR3 reads CASSEAGGQHYEQYF. Here the CDR3 DNA reads TGTGCCAGCAGTGAAGCGGGAGGACAGCACTACGAGCAGTACTTC.

The sample holds many counts of this clonotype. The V gene is TRBV11-2, the J gene TRBJ2-1, with D tentatively TRBD2 (5 bases). Per germline, CDR1 SGHAT and CDR2 FQNNGV. This CDR3 contains 16 residues. V was cut by 2 bases and J by 0 bases, with 11 bases left in between. The CDR3 DNA reads as TGTGCCAGCAGCTTACGAGGGCTGAGCTCCTACAATGAGCAGTTCTTC. The encoded protein is CASSLRGLSSYNEQFF.

There are many counts of this clonotype. This chain connects TRBV2 to TRBJ2-3, with D hard to call. This CDR3 is 13 amino acids long. Trimming cost V 9 bases and J 4 bases, with 14 bases left between them. Germline V CDR1 and CDR2: SNHLY, FYNNEI. The CDR3 bases are TGTGCCAGTTGCTCAAGTAGGCCAGATACGCAGTATTTT. This translates into CASCSSRPDTQYF.

This clonotype has a count of ten or more. The chain employs TRBV28 and TRBJ2-5; D is undetermined. The CDR3 has 14 residues. CDR1 and CDR2 (germline): MDHEN, SYDVKM. V lost 5 bases and J 3 bases, leaving 13 bases between the germline ends. This CDR3 reads CASSDPGLEETQYF. The CDR3 DNA follows: TGTGCCAGCAGTGACCCCGGCCTAGAAGAGACCCAGTACTTC. The whole variable domain, remainder taken from reference TRBV28 and TRBJ2-5, is DVKVTQSSRYLVKRTGEKVFLECVQDMDHENMFWYRQDPGLGLRLIYFSYDVKMKEKGDIPEGYSVSREKKERFSLILESASTNQTSMYLCASSDPGLEETQYFGPGTRLLVL.

This clonotype was seen a few times. The chain joins TRBV7-9 to TRBJ2-7; D may correspond to TRBD1 or TRBD2 (5 bases each). Germline CDR1 reads SEHNR; CDR2 reads FQNEAQ (reference sequence). CDR3 length equals 13 residues. Trimming pared 1 base from V and 4 bases from J, leaving 8 bases between. Here the CDR3 reads CASSLVWGYEQYF. The CDR3 coding sequence is TGTGCCAGCAGCTTAGTCTGGGGGTACGAGCAGTACTTC.

This clonotype was counted many times. The gene calls are TRBV20-1 and TRBJ2-7; possible D gene TRBD2, 5 bases. The length of the CDR3 is 16 residues. With 1 base removed from V and 3 bases from J, the gap between germline ends came to 19 bases. Germline V gene sequence: CDR1 DFQATT, CDR2 SNEGSKA (reference sequence). This chain's CDR3 is CSARAPSGGRGYEQYF. CDR3 nucleotides: TGCAGTGCTAGAGCTCCCAGTGGCGGGCGTGGCTACGAGCAGTACTTC.

This clonotype was counted at least ten times. V gene TRBV5-1 combines with J gene TRBJ1-4, with D unresolved. Germline V CDR1 and CDR2: SGHRS, YFSETQ. V was cut by 1 base and J by 3 bases, with 7 bases left in between. The CDR3 consists of 14 residues. CDR3 sequence reads: CASSLMQPNEKLFF. CDR3 coding DNA: TGCGCCAGCAGCTTGATGCAGCCTAATGAAAAACTGTTTTTT.

The chain employs TRBV20-1 and TRBJ1-4; D is possibly TRBD1 (6 bases). CDR1 is DFQATT and CDR2 is SNEGSKA in the germline V gene (reference sequence). This CDR3 is built from 18 residues. The ends were cut back, 0 bases at V and 2 bases at J, with 19 bases in the middle. CDR3 sequence: CSARDWWSKGDTNEKLFF. The CDR3 DNA is TGCAGTGCTAGAGATTGGTGGAGTAAGGGGGACACTAATGAAAAACTGTTTTTT.

In regard to this clonotype: The junction departs from germline at one end; a sequencing error may be responsible. The chain has TRBV2 and TRBJ1-1; tentatively, D is TRBD1 (6 bases). The CDR3 loop spans 15 amino acids. The germline gives CDR1 SNHLY, CDR2 FYNNEI. The CDR3 region is CTSSEERTVNTEAFF. The CDR3 DNA is TGTACCAGCAGTGAGGAGAGGACAGTGAACACTGAAGCCTTCTTT. Complete variable domain (other parts from reference TRBV2 and TRBJ1-1): EPEVTQTPSHQVTQMGQEVILRCVPISNHLYFYWYRQILGQKVEFLVSFYNNEISEKSEIFDDQFSVERPDGSNFTLKIRSTKLEDSAMYFCTSSEERTVNTEAFFGQGTRLTVV.

This clonotype occurred a few times. The gene calls are TRBV12-3 or TRBV12-4 and TRBJ1-3; D is possibly TRBD1 (5 bases). The CDR3 extends over 15 amino acids. V lost 6 bases and J lost 2, with 14 bases in between. For the CDR3, the DNA is TGTGCCAGCAGCAGCGCGGGACTCGCTGGAAACACCATATATTTT. It yields the protein CASSSAGLAGNTIYF.

This clonotype came up many times. The chain recombines TRBV25-1 with TRBJ1-5, with D unresolved. Germline lookup yields CDR1 MGHDK and CDR2 SYGVNS. The CDR3 extends over 14 amino acids. Deletions cut 4 bases from V and 0 bases from J, with 7 bases between. The CDR3 DNA reads as TGTGCCAGCAGTGGGACTCTTAGCAATCAGCCCCAGCATTTT. It is translated as CASSGTLSNQPQHF.

Note on this clonotype: A much bigger clone sits one base away, suggesting this may be a read error. The chain links TRBV11-1 to TRBJ2-1; perhaps TRBD2 as D (5 bases). Looked up from germline, CDR1 is SGHAT and CDR2 is FQDESV (reference sequence). V lost 4 bases to trimming and J lost 8 bases, with 15 bases between them. The CDR3 contains 14 residues. DNA of the CDR3: TGTGCCAGCAGCTCTGACGCTAGCCGTGATGAGCAGTTCTTC. This sequence encodes CASSSDASRDEQFF.